This TCR beta chain emerged from a study of OX40 agonist ivuxolimab in advanced cancers. Profiling relied on immunoSEQ multiplex PCR, and the TCRdb table lists in-frame clones only, not all of them. There are about 70,000 clones in the sample; approximately 91% occur only once, and 13% lies in the top ten. The study sampled blood at baseline, cycle 4 day 1, and cycle 7 day 1. V trimming: 6 bases; J trimming: 4 bases; junction bases outside the gene matches: 11. Germline V gene lookup returns CDR1 MNHNY and CDR2 SVGAGI (reference sequence). The CDR3 has 16 residues. This sequence originates from an adult with an advanced solid tumor such as melanoma, head and neck, liver or kidney cancer. This chain joins TRBV6-6 and TRBJ2-1; TRBD1 agrees at 8 bases. The sequences come from CD4+ or CD8+ T cells sorted from blood, collected in a trial of the OX40 agonist ivuxolimab. The CDR3 nucleotides read TGTGCCAGCAGAGGGGGACAGGAGGGAGGTTACAATGAGCAGTTCTTC. Its protein product is CASRGGQEGGYNEQFF.